The clone carrying this T cell receptor (beta chain) came up a few times. Its antigen is undetermined. Researchers prepared the TCRbeta library using unique molecular identifiers, the study reports. TCRdb reanalysed the PCR reads using MiXCR and keeps one entry per CDR3 protein. The sample lists 300,000 to 400,000 distinct CDR3 sequences, around 15% seen once, with roughly 40% in the top ten. The sample is drawn from a study of T-cell reconstitution after alpha-beta-depleted transplantation in children. This CDR3 is built from 16 residues. After removal of 4 bases from V and 3 bases from J, the junction contained 13 bases not matched to a gene. CDR1 and CDR2 (germline): SGHDT, YYEEEE. Study-level findings and limits: Expanded graft clones, several hundred of them, were reportedly the source of alpha-beta T cells about two months after transplant. After transplant, high TCRbeta diversity at day 60 in some patients arose from surviving recipient T cells and thymic progenitors. By one year post-transplant, T-cell counts and diversity largely arose from T cells that were newly produced.

V and J are TRBV5-6 and TRBJ2-7; 7 bases agree with TRBD2. This clonotype originated in a male patient between 2 and 15 years old who had a stem cell transplant for acute lymphoblastic leukemia, so the T cells may come from the graft donor. The sequencing here drew on PBMCs, mostly from graft donor cells, taken 360 days after TCRalphabeta/CD19-depleted stem cell transplant. In DNA, the CDR3 is TGTGCCAGCAGCCCCTCCCCTAGCGGTAGCTTCTACGAGCAGTACTTC. It encodes CASSPSPSGSFYEQYF.